This T cell receptor beta chain was documented in a study of human T cells and chemical hapten exposure (dated by TCRdb to the early 2020s). A note on the overall study: For sensitization, 2% DPC in acetone was applied to a 2 cm by 2 cm area of upper inner arm skin. Patch testing was done on the upper back using Finn chambers containing 0.01% DPC, and results were scored after 6 days according to International Contact Dermatitis Research Group standards. In alopecia patients, the study followed how the peripheral blood TCR repertoire changed in vivo over primary and secondary sensitization to diphenylcyclopropenone (DPC), a hapten. The patient cohort, mostly female, included alopecia areata with under or over 50% scalp involvement, alopecia totalis and alopecia universalis. Patient blood was sampled pre-sensitization (week 0) and at 2, 6 and about 24 weeks after DPC sensitization. Patients additionally received weekly therapeutic DPC doses to the scalp throughout the approximately 25-week study period. Libraries were combined into a pool for sequencing, and differences in TCR yield between samples came mainly from small differences in library volumes within the pool. Twenty-nine alopecia patients provided blood for TCR sequencing at one to four time points (pre-sensitization, 2, 6 and 24 weeks).

General study outcomes and caveats: After repeated subsampling, changes were observed in the strength of the expansion versus patch-test correlation and in the threshold at which the correlation became significant. DPC sensitization did not change how many TCRs were above 1 in 1000 frequency, and no evidence was found of alterations in global repertoire structure. Because every patient had alopecia, a presumed autoimmune disease, the patients' immune response might differ from that of healthy individuals. Patch test score correlated positively with the number of PT1 expanded TCRs, reaching significance at thresholds 8, 16 and 32 but not at 4. Compared with pre-sensitization or healthy control sets, expanded TCRs formed significantly more large CDR3 similarity clusters, which is consistent with antigen-driven responses.

The CDR3 measures 13 amino acids from cysteine to phenylalanine. The DNA shown is the 39-base CDR3, in frame from base 1. The V and J ends are trimmed by 5 bases and 3 bases, leaving 10 bases between them. To note about this clonotype: What antigen it recognizes has not been identified. One base away there is no much larger clone; base qualities are not given.

Library method: RACE. Instrument used: NextSeq 500. During library preparation, unique molecular identifiers were attached to individual cDNA molecules so that TCRs could be counted quantitatively and reproducibly. From each blood RNA sample, both TCR alpha and TCR beta chains were sequenced. The authors' pipeline ran thus. Samples had a median of around 92,000 TCRs, with a range from roughly 23,224 to 750,000. V, J and CDR3 annotation of the TCR reads was performed with the Decombinator software suite. Every sample was subsampled to the same number of TCRs (28,000) for the PS versus PT1 abundance plots. TCRs were defined as expanded if absent before sensitization and observed at least eight times at the 2-week time point. TCRdb redid the processing of the public reads, applying fastp at Q25 and MiXCR, and retained in-frame beta chains. Each CDR3 protein gets just one entry, which takes the most common genes and DNA from the rows behind it. Here the V and J calls rest on TCRdb's processing, not on the authors' analysis. A total of over 100,000 distinct CDR3 sequences appear in this sample, approximately 8.8% of them only once. The ten largest account for approximately 2.8% of the sample.

The time point label of this sample denotes: patch test 2, 6 weeks after DPC sensitization. In the paper's terms, the treatment or condition label means: therapeutic diphenylcyclopropenone sensitization with weekly scalp DPC. Blood at each patch-test visit was drawn before the patch test was applied. Patients were considered eligible if aged 18 to 70, diagnosed with alopecia and deemed suitable for DPC therapy, and patients were excluded if pregnant. Total RNA was extracted from unfractionated whole blood collected in Tempus Blood RNA tubes. The clonotype originates from a woman aged 35 to 49 with alopecia areata. Some clones in this sample may be carry-over from other donors' samples. The chain was built from TRBV12-3 or TRBV12-4 and TRBJ1-1, with an unclear D gene assignment. The source material was whole blood, sampled in connection with sensitization to the hapten diphenylcyclopropenone (DPC). CDR3 protein: CASSQKGYTEAFF. The sequenced DNA is TGTGCCAGCAGTCAAAAGGGATACACTGAAGCTTTCTTT.